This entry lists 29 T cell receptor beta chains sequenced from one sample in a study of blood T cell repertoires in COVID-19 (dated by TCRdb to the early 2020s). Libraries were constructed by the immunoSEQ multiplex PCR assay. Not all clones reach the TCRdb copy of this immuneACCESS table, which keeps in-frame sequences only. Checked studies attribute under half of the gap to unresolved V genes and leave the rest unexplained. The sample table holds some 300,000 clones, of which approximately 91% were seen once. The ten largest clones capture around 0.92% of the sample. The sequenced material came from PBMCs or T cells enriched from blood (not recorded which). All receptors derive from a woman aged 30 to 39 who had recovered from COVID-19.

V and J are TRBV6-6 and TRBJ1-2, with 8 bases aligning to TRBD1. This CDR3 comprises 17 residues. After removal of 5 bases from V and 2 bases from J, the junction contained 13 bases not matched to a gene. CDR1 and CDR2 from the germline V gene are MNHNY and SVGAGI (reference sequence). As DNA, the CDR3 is TGTGCCAGCAGTCGCAGGACAGGGACTAGCGGCAACTATGGCTACACCTTC. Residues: CASSRRTGTSGNYGYTF.

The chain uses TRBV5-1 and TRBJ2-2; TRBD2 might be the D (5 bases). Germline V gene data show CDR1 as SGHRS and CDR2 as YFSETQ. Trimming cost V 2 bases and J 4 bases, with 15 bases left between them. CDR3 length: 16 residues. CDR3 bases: TGCGCCAGCAGCTTAAGGGTACTAGTCGGCACCGGGGAGCTGTTTTTT. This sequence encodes CASSLRVLVGTGELFF.

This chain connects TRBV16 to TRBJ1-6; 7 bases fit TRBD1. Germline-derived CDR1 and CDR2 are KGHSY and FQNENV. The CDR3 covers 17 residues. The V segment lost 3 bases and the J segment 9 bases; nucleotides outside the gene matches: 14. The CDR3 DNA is TGTGCCAGCAGCCACGGGGGTGACAGGGTCGATTCTTCACCCCTCCACTTT. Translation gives CASSHGGDRVDSSPLHF.

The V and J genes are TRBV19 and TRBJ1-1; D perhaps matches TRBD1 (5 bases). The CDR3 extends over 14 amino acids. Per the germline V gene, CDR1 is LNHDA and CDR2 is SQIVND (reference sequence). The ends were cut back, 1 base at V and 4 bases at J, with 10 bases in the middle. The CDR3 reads CASSIAGGATEAFF. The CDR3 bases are TGTGCCAGTAGTATAGCCGGCGGGGCCACTGAAGCTTTCTTT.

CDR3 DNA: TGTGCCAGCAGCTCCTCAGGGGGCGAGGGTCAGCAGTACTTC. It encodes CASSSSGGEGQQYF. The chain carries TRBV7-8 and TRBJ2-7; 8 nucleotides line up with TRBD1. The J segment lost 8 bases and the V segment lost 4 bases, leaving 10 bases of the junction unmatched. The CDR3 spans 14 residues. Germline lookup yields CDR1 SGHVS and CDR2 FQNEAQ.

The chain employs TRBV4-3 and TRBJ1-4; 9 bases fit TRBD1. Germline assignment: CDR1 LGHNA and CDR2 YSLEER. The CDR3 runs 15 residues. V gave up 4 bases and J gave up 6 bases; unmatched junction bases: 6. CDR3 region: CASSRRDREDEKLFF. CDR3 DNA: TGCGCCAGCAGCCGTCGGGACAGGGAGGATGAAAAACTGTTTTTT.

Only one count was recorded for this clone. The CDR3 is CASSQVGTGGAKNIQYF. DNA for the CDR3: TGCGCCAGCAGCCAAGTAGGGACTGGCGGGGCCAAAAACATTCAGTACTTC. The chain has TRBV4-3 and TRBJ2-4; the D gene is possibly TRBD2 (6 bases). V was trimmed by 1 base and J by 1 base, leaving 14 bases between them. Germline V lookup: CDR1 LGHNA, CDR2 YSLEER. The CDR3 loop spans 17 amino acids.

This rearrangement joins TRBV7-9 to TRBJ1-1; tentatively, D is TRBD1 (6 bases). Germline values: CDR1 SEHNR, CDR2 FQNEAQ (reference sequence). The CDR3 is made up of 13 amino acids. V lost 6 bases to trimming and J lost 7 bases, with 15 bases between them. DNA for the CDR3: TGTGCCAGCAGACACAGGGTCCGAGGTGAAGCTTTCTTT. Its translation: CASRHRVRGEAFF. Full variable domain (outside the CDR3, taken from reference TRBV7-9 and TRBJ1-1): DTGVSQNPRHKITKRGQNVTFRCDPISEHNRLYWYRQTLGQGPEFLTYFQNEAQLEKSRLLSDRFSAERPKGSFSTLEIQRTEQGDSAMYLCASRHRVRGEAFFGQGTRLTVV.

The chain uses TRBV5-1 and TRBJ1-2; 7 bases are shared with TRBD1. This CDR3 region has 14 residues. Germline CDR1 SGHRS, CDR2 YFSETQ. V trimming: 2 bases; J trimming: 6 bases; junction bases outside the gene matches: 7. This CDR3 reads CASSLMEGAHGYTF. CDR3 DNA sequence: TGCGCCAGCAGCTTAATGGAGGGGGCGCATGGCTACACCTTC.

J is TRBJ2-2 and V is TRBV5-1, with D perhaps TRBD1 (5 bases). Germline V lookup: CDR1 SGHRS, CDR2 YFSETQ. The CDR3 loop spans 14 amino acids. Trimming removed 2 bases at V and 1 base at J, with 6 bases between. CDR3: CASSFQGNTGELFF. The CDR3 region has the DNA TGCGCCAGCAGCTTCCAGGGGAACACCGGGGAGCTGTTTTTT.

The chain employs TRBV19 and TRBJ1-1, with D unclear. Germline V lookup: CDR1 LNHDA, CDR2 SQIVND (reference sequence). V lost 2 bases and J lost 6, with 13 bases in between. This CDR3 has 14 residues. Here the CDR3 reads CASSILWRQAEAFF. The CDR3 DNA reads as TGTGCCAGTAGTATATTGTGGAGGCAGGCTGAAGCTTTCTTT. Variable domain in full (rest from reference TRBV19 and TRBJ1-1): DGGITQSPKYLFRKEGQNVTLSCEQNLNHDAMYWYRQDPGQGLRLIYYSQIVNDFQKGDIAEGYSVSREKKESFPLTVTSAQKNPTAFYLCASSILWRQAEAFFGQGTRLTVV.

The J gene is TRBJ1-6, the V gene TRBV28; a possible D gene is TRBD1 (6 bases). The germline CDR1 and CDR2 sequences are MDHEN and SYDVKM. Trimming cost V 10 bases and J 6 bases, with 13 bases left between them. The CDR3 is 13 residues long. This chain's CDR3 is CATTGQINSPLHF. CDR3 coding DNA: TGTGCCACCACAGGACAGATTAATTCACCCCTCCACTTT.

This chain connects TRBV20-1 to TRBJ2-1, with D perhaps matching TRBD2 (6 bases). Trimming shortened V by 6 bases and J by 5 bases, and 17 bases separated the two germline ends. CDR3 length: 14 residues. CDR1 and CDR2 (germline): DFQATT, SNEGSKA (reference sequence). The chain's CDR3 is CSASRSSVDNEQFF. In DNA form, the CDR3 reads TGCAGTGCCAGTCGGTCTAGCGTGGACAATGAGCAGTTCTTC.

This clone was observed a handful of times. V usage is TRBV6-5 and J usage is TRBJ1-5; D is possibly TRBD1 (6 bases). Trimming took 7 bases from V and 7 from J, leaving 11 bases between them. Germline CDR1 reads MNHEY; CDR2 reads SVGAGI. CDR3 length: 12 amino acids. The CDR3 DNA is TGTGCCAGCACTACAGGGTGGCAGCCCCAGCATTTT. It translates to CASTTGWQPQHF.

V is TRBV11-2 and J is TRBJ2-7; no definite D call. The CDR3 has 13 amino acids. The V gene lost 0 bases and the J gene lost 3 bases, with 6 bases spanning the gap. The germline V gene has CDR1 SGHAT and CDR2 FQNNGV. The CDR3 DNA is TGTGCCAGCAGCTTAGACAGGAACTACGAGCAGTACTTC. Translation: CASSLDRNYEQYF.

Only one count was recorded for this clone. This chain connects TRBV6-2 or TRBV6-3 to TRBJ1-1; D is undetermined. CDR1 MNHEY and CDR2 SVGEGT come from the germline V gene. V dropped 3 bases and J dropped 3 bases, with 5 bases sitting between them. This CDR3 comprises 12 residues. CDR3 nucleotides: TGTGCCAGCAGTTATAGCTACACTGAAGCTTTCTTT. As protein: CASSYSYTEAFF.

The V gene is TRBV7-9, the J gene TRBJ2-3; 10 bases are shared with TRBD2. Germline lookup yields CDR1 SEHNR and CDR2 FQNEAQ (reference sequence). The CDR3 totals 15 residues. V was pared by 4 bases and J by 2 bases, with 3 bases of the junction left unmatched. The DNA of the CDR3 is TGTGCCAGCAGCTCTAGCGGGGGAAACACAGATACGCAGTATTTT. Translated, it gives CASSSSGGNTDTQYF.

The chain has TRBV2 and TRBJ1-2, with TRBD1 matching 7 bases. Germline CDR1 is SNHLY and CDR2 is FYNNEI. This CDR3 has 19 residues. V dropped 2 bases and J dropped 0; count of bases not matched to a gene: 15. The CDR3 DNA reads TGTGCCAGCAGTGAAAGCCTTTGGTGGGAGCAGGGGGCTAACTATGGCTACACCTTC. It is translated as CASSESLWWEQGANYGYTF.

This CDR3 reads CASSLEGTGGGYNEQFF. The CDR3 DNA reads TGTGCCAGCAGCTTAGAGGGGACAGGGGGTGGGTACAATGAGCAGTTCTTC. The gene calls are TRBV7-2 and TRBJ2-1; 11 bases map to TRBD1. This CDR3 comprises 17 residues. Per germline, CDR1 SGHTA and CDR2 FQGNSA. V lost 1 base to trimming and J lost 4 bases; unmatched junction nucleotides: 6.

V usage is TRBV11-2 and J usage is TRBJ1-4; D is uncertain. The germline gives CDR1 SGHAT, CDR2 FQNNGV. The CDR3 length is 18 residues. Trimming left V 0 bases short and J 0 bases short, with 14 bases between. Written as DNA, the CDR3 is TGTGCCAGCAGCTTAGATCCTCTGGGCTTTGCAACTAATGAAAAACTGTTTTTT. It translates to CASSLDPLGFATNEKLFF. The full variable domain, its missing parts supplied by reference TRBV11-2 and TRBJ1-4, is EAGVAQSPRYKIIEKRQSVAFWCNPISGHATLYWYQQILGQGPKLLIQFQNNGVVDDSQLPKDRFSAERLKGVDSTLKIQPAKLEDSAVYLCASSLDPLGFATNEKLFFGSGTQLSVL.

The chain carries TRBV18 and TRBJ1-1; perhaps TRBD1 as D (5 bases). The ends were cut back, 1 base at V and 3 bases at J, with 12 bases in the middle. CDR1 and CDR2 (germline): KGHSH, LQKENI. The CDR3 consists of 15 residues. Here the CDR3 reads CASSPLSRVDTEAFF. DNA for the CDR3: TGTGCCAGCTCACCACTGAGCAGGGTAGACACTGAAGCTTTCTTT.

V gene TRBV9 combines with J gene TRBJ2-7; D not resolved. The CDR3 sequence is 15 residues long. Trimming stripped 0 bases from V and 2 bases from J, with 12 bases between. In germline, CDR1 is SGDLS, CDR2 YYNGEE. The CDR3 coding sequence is TGTGCCAGCAGCGTAGCTTTAGGCGGAACCTACGAGCAGTACTTC. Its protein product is CASSVALGGTYEQYF.

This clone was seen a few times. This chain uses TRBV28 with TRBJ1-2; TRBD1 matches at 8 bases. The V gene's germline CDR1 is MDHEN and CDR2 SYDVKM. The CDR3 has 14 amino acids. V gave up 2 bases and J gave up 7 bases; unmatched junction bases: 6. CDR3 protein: CASSLGGQEGGYTF. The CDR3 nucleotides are TGTGCCAGCAGTTTAGGGGGACAGGAGGGTGGCTACACCTTC.

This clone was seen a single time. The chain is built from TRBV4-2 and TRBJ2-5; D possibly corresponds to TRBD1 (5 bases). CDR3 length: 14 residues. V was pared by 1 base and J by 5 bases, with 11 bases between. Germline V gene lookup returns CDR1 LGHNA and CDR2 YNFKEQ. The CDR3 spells CASSQGGPGETQYF. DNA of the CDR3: TGTGCCAGCAGCCAAGGGGGCCCTGGGGAGACCCAGTACTTC.

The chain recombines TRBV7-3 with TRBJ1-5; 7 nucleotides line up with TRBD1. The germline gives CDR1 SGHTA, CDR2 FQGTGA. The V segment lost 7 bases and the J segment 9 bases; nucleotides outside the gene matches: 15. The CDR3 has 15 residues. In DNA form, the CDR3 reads TGTGCCAGCAACCTCCGGGACAGACTAAAGAGGCCCCAGCATTTT. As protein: CASNLRDRLKRPQHF.

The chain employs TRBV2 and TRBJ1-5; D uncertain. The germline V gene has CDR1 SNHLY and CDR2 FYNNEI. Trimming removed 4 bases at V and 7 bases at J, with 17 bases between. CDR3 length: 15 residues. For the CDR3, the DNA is TGTGCCAGCAGTGTAGTAACTAGAGGGTACCAGCCCCAGCATTTT. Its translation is CASSVVTRGYQPQHF.

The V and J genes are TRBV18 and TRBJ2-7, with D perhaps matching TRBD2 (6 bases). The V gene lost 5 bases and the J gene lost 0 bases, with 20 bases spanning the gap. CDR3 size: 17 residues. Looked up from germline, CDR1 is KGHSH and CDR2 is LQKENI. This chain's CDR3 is CASSGLPGTPSSYEQYF. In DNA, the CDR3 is TGTGCCAGCTCAGGACTCCCCGGGACTCCGAGCTCCTACGAGCAGTACTTC.

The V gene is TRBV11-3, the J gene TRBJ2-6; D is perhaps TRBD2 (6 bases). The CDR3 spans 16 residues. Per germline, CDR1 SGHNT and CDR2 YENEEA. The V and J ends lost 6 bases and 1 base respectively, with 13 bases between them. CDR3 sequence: CASRRPGVSGANVLTF. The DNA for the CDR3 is TGTGCCAGCAGGCGACCGGGGGTTTCTGGGGCCAACGTCCTGACTTTC. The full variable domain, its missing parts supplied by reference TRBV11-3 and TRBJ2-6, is EAGVVQSPRYKIIEKKQPVAFWCNPISGHNTLYWYLQNLGQGPELLIRYENEEAVDDSQLPKDRFSAERLKGVDSTLKIQPAELGDSAVYLCASRRPGVSGANVLTFGAGSRLTVL.

DNA of the CDR3: TGTGCCAGCAGTCCTGACAGGGCCCGCACAGATACGCAGTATTTT. Its translation: CASSPDRARTDTQYF. V gene TRBV2 combines with J gene TRBJ2-3; 7 bases align to TRBD1. Germline V gene sequence: CDR1 SNHLY, CDR2 FYNNEI. The CDR3 consists of 15 residues. V shed 5 bases, J shed 1 base, and the junction held 6 bases outside the gene matches. Full variable domain (remainder filled in from reference TRBV2 and TRBJ2-3): EPEVTQTPSHQVTQMGQEVILRCVPISNHLYFYWYRQILGQKVEFLVSFYNNEISEKSEIFDDQFSVERPDGSNFTLKIRSTKLEDSAMYFCASSPDRARTDTQYFGPGTRLTVL.